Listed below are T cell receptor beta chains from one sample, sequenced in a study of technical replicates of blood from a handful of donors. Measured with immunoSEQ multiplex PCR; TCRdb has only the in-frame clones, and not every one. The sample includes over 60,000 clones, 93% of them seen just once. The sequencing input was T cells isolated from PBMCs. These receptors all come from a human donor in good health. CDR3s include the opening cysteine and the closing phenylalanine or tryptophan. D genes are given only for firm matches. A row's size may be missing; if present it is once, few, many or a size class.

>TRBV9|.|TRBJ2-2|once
TGTGCCAGCAGCTCTCGGACAGACACGAACACCGGGGAGCTGTTTTTT
CASSSRTDTNTGELFF
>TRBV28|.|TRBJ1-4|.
TGTGCCAGCAGTTCCCCGGGGGGAATCAATGAAAAACTGTTTTTT
CASSSPGGINEKLFF
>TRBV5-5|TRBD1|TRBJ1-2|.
TGTGCCAGCAGCTTCAGATCGACAGGGAGTTATGGCTACACCTTC
CASSFRSTGSYGYTF
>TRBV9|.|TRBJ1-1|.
TGTGCCAGCAGCGTAGGGGAACAGGCAGCGGGGACTGAAGCTTTCTTT
CASSVGEQAAGTEAFF
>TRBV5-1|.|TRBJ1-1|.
TGCGCCAGCAAGGAGTCCAATGGAATGAACACTGAAGCTTTCTTT
CASKESNGMNTEAFF
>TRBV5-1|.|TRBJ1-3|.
TGCGCCAGCAGCTGGGGAACTACAGGGTTAGACTCTGGAAACACCATATATTTT
CASSWGTTGLDSGNTIYF
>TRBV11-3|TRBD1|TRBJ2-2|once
TGTGCCAGCAGCTCGGGACAGGGGGACACCGGGGAGCTGTTTTTT
CASSSGQGDTGELFF
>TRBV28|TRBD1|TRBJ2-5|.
TGTGCCAGCAGTGCAGGGGGAGTAGAGACCCAGTACTTC
CASSAGGVETQYF
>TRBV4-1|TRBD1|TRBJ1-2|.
TGCGCCAGCAGCCAAGCGGACAGGGGGTATGGCTACACCTTC
CASSQADRGYGYTF
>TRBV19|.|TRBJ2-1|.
TGTGCCAGTAGGCAAGCGGTCCTTACCAACAATGAGCAGTTCTTC
CASRQAVLTNNEQFF
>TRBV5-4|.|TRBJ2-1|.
TGTGCCTGCACGCGGGTCGGGTCCAATGAGCAGTTCTTC
CACTRVGSNEQFF
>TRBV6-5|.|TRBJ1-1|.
TGTGCCAGCAGATCACAGGAGAACACTGAAGCTTTCTTT
CASRSQENTEAFF
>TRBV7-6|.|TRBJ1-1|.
TGTGCCAGCAGCACGGAGGTGAACACTGAAGCTTTCTTT
CASSTEVNTEAFF
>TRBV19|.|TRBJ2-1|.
TGTGCCAGTAGTATAAAGGGGACTGGAACACACAATGAGCAGTTCTTC
CASSIKGTGTHNEQFF
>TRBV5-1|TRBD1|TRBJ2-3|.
TGCGCCAGCACCAGACAGGGAGAGGGCACAGATACGCAGTATTTT
CASTRQGEGTDTQYF
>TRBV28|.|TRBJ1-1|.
TGTGCCAGCAGTTTAATCAACGTCGGCAGGGTCGACACTGAAGCTTTCTTT
CASSLINVGRVDTEAFF
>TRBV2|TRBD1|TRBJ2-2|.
TGTGCCAGCAGTGAACTAGAGGGGGCAACCGGGGAGCTGTTTTTT
CASSELEGATGELFF
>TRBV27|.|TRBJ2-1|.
TGTGCCAGCAGTTTAAGGGGCAGAAGAGAAAACAATGAGCAGTTCTTC
CASSLRGRRENNEQFF
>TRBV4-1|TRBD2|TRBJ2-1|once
TGCGCCAGCAGCCAATTGGGACTAGCGGGGGGGAATAGCTCCTACAATGAGCAGTTCTTC
CASSQLGLAGGNSSYNEQFF
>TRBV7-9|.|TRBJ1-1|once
TGTGCCAGCAGCTTTCGCGACAGTCAAGCTTTCTTT
CASSFRDSQAFF